These 8 T cell receptor beta chains originate from one sample sequenced in a study of Tregs in tolerant kidney transplant recipients. Generated by immunoSEQ multiplex PCR, the TCRdb table keeps only in-frame clones and is missing some. The data contain 75,000 to 95,000 clones, more than 80% of them seen just once; the ten biggest clones take up roughly 5%. Sequenced material: CD8+ T cells from blood. The receptors shown here come from a human donor in good health.

Comments on this clone: The same CDR3 also results from other DNA sequences found in this sample. J is TRBJ2-7 and V is TRBV7-8; unclear D gene. CDR1 is SGHVS, CDR2 FQNEAQ, per germline. V lost 2 bases to trimming and J lost 5 bases, with 10 bases between them. The CDR3 runs 13 residues. The CDR3 is CASSLKVRDEQYF. In DNA form, the CDR3 reads TGTGCCAGCAGCTTAAAAGTAAGGGACGAGCAGTACTTC.

The rearrangement links TRBV11-2 to TRBJ2-1, with 10 bases that match TRBD2. Per germline, CDR1 SGHAT and CDR2 FQNNGV. This CDR3 comprises 17 residues. J was trimmed by 6 bases and V by 0 bases; bases with no gene match: 8. The CDR3: CASSLEPGLAIGNEQFF. The CDR3 coding sequence is TGTGCCAGCAGCTTAGAGCCGGGACTAGCGATCGGCAATGAGCAGTTCTTC.

The V gene is TRBV2, the J gene TRBJ2-7; D call uncertain. V lost 4 bases and J lost 3, with 7 bases in between. This CDR3 comprises 12 residues. Germline V gene sequence: CDR1 SNHLY, CDR2 FYNNEI. The DNA of the CDR3 is TGTGCCAGCAGTGGGGCAATCTACGAGCAGTACTTC. It is translated as CASSGAIYEQYF.

This chain connects TRBV5-6 to TRBJ2-5; 10 bases agree with TRBD2. Trimming cost V 0 bases and J 4 bases; bases outside gene matches: 6. From germline, CDR1 is SGHDT and CDR2 YYEEEE. The CDR3 extends over 16 amino acids. The CDR3 protein is CASSLGLAGARETQYF. In nucleotides, the CDR3 is TGTGCCAGCAGCTTGGGGCTAGCGGGAGCGCGAGAGACCCAGTACTTC.

The chain is built from TRBV7-9 and TRBJ2-5; D possibly corresponds to TRBD2 (6 bases). The CDR3 sequence is 16 residues long. Germline V lookup: CDR1 SEHNR, CDR2 FQNEAQ (reference sequence). Trimming left V 5 bases short and J 0 bases short, with 16 bases between. The CDR3 protein is CASSPGRWGDQETQYF. The CDR3 coding sequence is TGTGCCAGCAGCCCCGGGAGATGGGGGGACCAAGAGACCCAGTACTTC.

V gene TRBV6-1 combines with J gene TRBJ2-7; D not certain. Germline values: CDR1 MNHNS, CDR2 SASEGT. Trimming left V 2 bases short and J 5 bases short, with 13 bases between. CDR3 length equals 14 residues. CDR3 in amino acids: CASSEQVGTHEQYF. For the CDR3, the DNA is TGTGCCAGCAGTGAACAGGTGGGAACCCACGAGCAGTACTTC.

This chain connects TRBV10-3 to TRBJ2-3, with 8 bases aligning to TRBD2. Germline V gene data show CDR1 as ENHRY and CDR2 as SYGVKD. This CDR3 spans 14 amino acids. Trimming at V came to 7 bases and at J to 2 bases, leaving 5 bases not matched to a gene. CDR3 sequence reads: CAITAGGFTDTQYF. The CDR3 DNA is TGTGCCATCACGGCGGGGGGTTTCACAGATACGCAGTATTTT.

The chain recombines TRBV27 with TRBJ2-3; weak D call: TRBD1 (5 bases). CDR3 length: 15 residues. Looked up from germline, CDR1 is MNHEY and CDR2 is SMNVEV (reference sequence). V was clipped by 4 bases and J by 3 bases, with 14 bases between them. This chain's CDR3 is CASSWGQLLTDTQYF. The CDR3 DNA is TGTGCCAGCAGTTGGGGCCAACTATTGACAGATACGCAGTATTTT.